The 20 T cell receptor beta chains below were found in one sample sequenced in a study of human T cells and chemical hapten exposure. Time point described: pre-sensitization, week 0. Treatment reported: therapeutic diphenylcyclopropenone sensitization with weekly scalp DPC. MiXCR, run by TCRdb on the RACE reads, gives a single entry per CDR3 protein. The table records 60,000 to 80,000 distinct CDR3 sequences, roughly 6.7% of them present only once. The material sequenced was whole blood, taken in connection with sensitization to the hapten diphenylcyclopropenone (DPC). The receptors come from a young woman with alopecia areata. Some clones in this sample may be carry-over from other donors' samples.

In this sample, this clonotype turned up a few times. The V and J genes are TRBV18 and TRBJ1-1; tentative D call: TRBD1 (6 bases). Germline V lookup: CDR1 KGHSH, CDR2 LQKENI. Between the trimmed V and J ends, which lost 6 bases and 3 bases, there was a span of 11 bases. The CDR3 is 13 residues long. CDR3 sequence reads: CASSQGIDTEAFF. CDR3 coding DNA: TGTGCCAGCTCGCAGGGGATCGACACTGAAGCTTTCTTT.

At least ten counts were recorded for this clonotype. V gene TRBV6-5 combines with J gene TRBJ2-6; possible D gene TRBD2, 5 bases. V lost 0 bases and J 0 bases, leaving 12 bases between the germline ends. The germline gives CDR1 MNHEY, CDR2 SVGAGI. CDR3 size: 18 residues. Written as DNA, the CDR3 is TGTGCCAGCAGTTACTCGGGCGAGGGTAACTCTGGGGCCAACGTCCTGACTTTC. This gives the protein CASSYSGEGNSGANVLTF.

This clonotype has at least ten counts. This chain joins TRBV5-5 and TRBJ1-1; D uncertain. From germline, CDR1 is SGHKS and CDR2 YYEKEE (reference sequence). With 1 base removed from V and 3 bases from J, the gap between germline ends came to 4 bases. The CDR3 is 12 residues long. The CDR3 reads CASSLRDTEAFF. The CDR3 DNA is TGTGCCAGCAGCTTGAGGGACACTGAAGCTTTCTTT. The full variable domain, rest sourced from reference TRBV5-5 and TRBJ1-1, is DAGVTQSPTHLIKTRGQQVTLRCSPISGHKSVSWYQQVLGQGPQFIFQYYEKEERGRGNFPDRFSARQFPNYSSELNVNALLLGDSALYLCASSLRDTEAFFGQGTRLTVV.

V usage is TRBV7-2 and J usage is TRBJ1-2; weak D call: TRBD1 (6 bases). The CDR3 consists of 14 residues. Trimming left V 5 bases short and J 2 bases short, with 12 bases between. Germline CDR1 is SGHTA and CDR2 is FQGNSA. CDR3 in amino acids: CASSPQTGNYGYTF. DNA for the CDR3: TGTGCCAGCAGCCCACAAACAGGGAACTATGGCTACACCTTC.

This clonotype was seen many times. The rearrangement uses TRBV6-6 and TRBJ1-5; tentative D call: TRBD1 (5 bases). The germline V gene has CDR1 MNHNY and CDR2 SVGAGI (reference sequence). The CDR3 is 16 amino acids. V shed 0 bases and J shed 6 bases, with 15 bases lying between them. DNA for the CDR3: TGTGCCAGCAGTTACTCGGGGAGGGGAAAGGCTCAGCCCCAGCATTTT. Residues: CASSYSGRGKAQPQHF.

This clonotype appeared many times. The genes are TRBV29-1 and TRBJ1-1; D remains ambiguous. The CDR3 consists of 14 residues. Deletions cut 4 bases from V and 0 bases from J, with 12 bases between. Germline V gene data show CDR1 as SQVTM and CDR2 as ANQGSEA. DNA for the CDR3: TGCAGCGTTGCGGAGGGTTCGATGAACACTGAAGCTTTCTTT. This codes for CSVAEGSMNTEAFF.

The table lists this clonotype with many counts. The V gene is TRBV19, the J gene TRBJ2-1; 7 bases align to TRBD1. The CDR3 consists of 15 residues. Germline CDR1 is LNHDA and CDR2 is SQIVND (reference sequence). Trimming at V came to 1 base and at J to 3 bases, leaving 3 bases not matched to a gene. CDR3 residues: CASSIGGTVYNEQFF. Here the CDR3 DNA reads TGTGCCAGTAGTATAGGGGGGACAGTCTACAATGAGCAGTTCTTC.

Many counts were recorded for this clonotype. The rearrangement links TRBV2 to TRBJ2-7, with D possibly being TRBD1 or TRBD2 (5 bases each). Trimming pared 3 bases from V and 0 bases from J, leaving 18 bases between. CDR3 size: 17 residues. Per the germline V gene, CDR1 is SNHLY and CDR2 is FYNNEI. CDR3 sequence (DNA): TGTGCCAGCAGTGAGGTTTTCGGGGCGACGGGCTCCTACGAGCAGTACTTC. The encoded protein is CASSEVFGATGSYEQYF.

This clonotype was seen repeatedly, ten times or more. The J gene is TRBJ1-5, the V gene TRBV20-1; the D is unclear. CDR1 and CDR2 (germline): DFQATT, SNEGSKA (reference sequence). Trimming removed 3 bases from V and 0 bases from J, with 6 bases in between. The CDR3 is 13 residues long. CDR3 coding DNA: TGCAGTGCTAGGGATTATAGCAATCAGCCCCAGCATTTT. This sequence encodes CSARDYSNQPQHF.

This clonotype came up many times. The chain has TRBV11-2 and TRBJ2-1, with 7 bases matching TRBD1. V dropped 6 bases and J dropped 4; count of bases not matched to a gene: 12. This CDR3 comprises 16 residues. The germline V gene has CDR1 SGHAT and CDR2 FQNNGV. The CDR3 DNA is TGTGCCAGCAGGGGCTCCGGGGACAGAGATTACAATGAGCAGTTCTTC. It yields the protein CASRGSGDRDYNEQFF.

The sample holds many counts of this clonotype. This chain uses TRBV5-1 with TRBJ2-7, with 7 positions matching TRBD1. The J segment lost 3 bases and the V segment lost 4 bases, leaving 10 bases of the junction unmatched. CDR3 length equals 15 residues. Germline V gives CDR1 SGHRS, CDR2 YFSETQ. The CDR3 bases are TGCGCCAGCAGCCGCGGACAGGAATACCGCTACGAGCAGTACTTC. Its translation: CASSRGQEYRYEQYF.

In its sample, this clonotype was seen many times. V is TRBV7-2 and J is TRBJ2-3; maybe TRBD2 (5 bases). Deletions cut 2 bases from V and 1 base from J, with 7 bases between. The CDR3 totals 14 residues. CDR1 and CDR2 from the germline V gene are SGHTA and FQGNSA. The DNA of the CDR3 is TGTGCCAGCAGCTTATTCGGGGGCACAGATACGCAGTATTTT. It yields the protein CASSLFGGTDTQYF.

The rearrangement uses TRBV7-2 and TRBJ1-2; a weak D match, TRBD1 (5 bases). V dropped 0 bases and J dropped 4 bases, with 9 bases sitting between them. The length of the CDR3 is 14 residues. The V gene's germline CDR1 is SGHTA and CDR2 FQGNSA. The CDR3 is CASSLAVGGYGYTF. CDR3 nucleotides: TGTGCCAGCAGCTTAGCGGTCGGGGGCTATGGCTACACCTTC.

This clonotype has a handful of counts. The rearrangement links TRBV9 to TRBJ1-2; D is ambiguous. The CDR3 sequence is 14 residues long. Germline CDR1 and CDR2: SGDLS and YYNGEE. The V gene lost 4 bases and the J gene lost 7 bases, with 17 bases spanning the gap. The CDR3 coding sequence is TGTGCCAGCAGCCCATTCCTAGATGGCCCTGGCTACACCTTC. It encodes CASSPFLDGPGYTF. The full variable domain, in which reference TRBV9 and TRBJ1-2 provide the parts outside the CDR3, is DSGVTQTPKHLITATGQRVTLRCSPRSGDLSVYWYQQSLDQGLQFLIQYYNGEERAKGNILERFSAQQFPDLHSELNLSSLELGDSALYFCASSPFLDGPGYTFGSGTRLTVV.

This clonotype was observed a few times. The V call is TRBV6-2 or TRBV6-3, the J call TRBJ1-1; D perhaps matches TRBD1 (5 bases). Germline V gene data show CDR1 as MNHEY and CDR2 as SVGEGT. This CDR3 is built from 12 residues. The ends were cut back, 5 bases at V and 11 bases at J, with 15 bases in the middle. The CDR3 region is CASSGRTGPAFF. The DNA of the CDR3 is TGTGCCAGCAGTGGGCGGACGGGACCTGCTTTCTTT.

This clonotype has a count of ten or more. The chain combines TRBV2 with TRBJ1-3; no definite D call. Germline V lookup: CDR1 SNHLY, CDR2 FYNNEI. The CDR3 loop spans 14 amino acids. V was trimmed by 5 bases and J by 0 bases, leaving 8 bases between them. CDR3 DNA sequence: TGTGCCAGCAGTATTGAAGACTCTGGAAACACCATATATTTT. Its protein product is CASSIEDSGNTIYF.

In its sample, this clonotype was seen many times. This chain uses TRBV5-1 with TRBJ2-3; no firm D call. The CDR3 is 15 amino acids. Germline V CDR1 and CDR2: SGHRS, YFSETQ. V shed 0 bases and J shed 2 bases, with 10 bases lying between them. CDR3 DNA: TGCGCCAGCAGCTTGGAATGGGCAATCACAGATACGCAGTATTTT. This gives the protein CASSLEWAITDTQYF.

J is TRBJ2-7 and V is TRBV20-1, with TRBD2 identical over 10 bases. Trimming removed 5 bases from V and 0 bases from J; junction bases left unmatched: 4. This CDR3 contains 14 residues. Germline assignment: CDR1 DFQATT and CDR2 SNEGSKA (reference sequence). CDR3 coding DNA: TGCAGTGCTTCCGGACTAGCGGTCTCCTACGAGCAGTACTTC. Translated: CSASGLAVSYEQYF.

There are many counts of this clonotype. V and J are TRBV21-1 and TRBJ2-1; the D call TRBD1 from the table was never checked on the DNA. TRBV21-1 is recorded as a pseudogene. The CDR3 covers 18 residues. The CDR3 bases are TGTGCCAGCAGCAAACTTCGTAGGGGGATCAGCTCCTACAATGAGCAGTTCTTC. Translated, it gives CASSKLRRGISSYNEQFF.

V gene TRBV5-1 combines with J gene TRBJ1-4; TRBD1 matches 7 bases. Trimming at V came to 2 bases and at J to 5 bases, leaving 6 bases not matched to a gene. The CDR3 covers 15 residues. Germline-derived CDR1 and CDR2 are SGHRS and YFSETQ. The CDR3 nucleotides read TGCGCCAGCAGCTTCTCGATGGACAGGAATGAAAAACTGTTTTTT. Translating gives CASSFSMDRNEKLFF.